This TCR beta chain was recorded in a study of siplizumab effects on memory and regulatory T cells. As to this clone: The antigen is unknown.

The germline V gene has CDR1 GTSNPN and CDR2 SVGIG (reference sequence). The CDR3 contains 15 residues. The V gene lost 4 bases and the J gene lost 8 bases, with 20 bases spanning the gap. The method was immunoSEQ multiplex PCR; TCRdb's version includes in-frame clones alone and lacks a portion of them. Of 85,000 to 120,000 clones listed, roughly nine tenths were seen once; the top ten hold around 1.1%. Study-wide points: Siplizumab caused a significant drop in alloreactive sequences traceable to unstimulated CD4+ memory cells.

Sample: CD4+ T cells sorted from blood. This TCR came from a human donor in good health. The chain employs TRBV30 and TRBJ1-4; tentatively, D is TRBD1 (5 bases). CDR3: CAWNKGQHGTEKLFF. Written as DNA, the CDR3 is TGTGCCTGGAACAAGGGGCAGCACGGGACCGAAAAACTGTTTTTT.